This TCR beta chain came from a study of neurological immune-mediated disorders. Stored at -80 C, 2 million PBMCs were the source of the unsorted libraries. 5'RACE with 10-nucleotide random UMIs generated the cDNA. In TCRdb, the 5' RACE reads were re-called with MiXCR into one record per CDR3 protein. The sample gives 55,000 to 70,000 distinct CDR3 sequences, 10% to 12% of which show up once; about 1.7% is in the top ten. Study findings and constraints: None of the CDR3 amino acid sequences of expanded clones recurred across subjects, suggesting private repertoires in all groups.

This clonotype has ten or more counts. Its antigen is unknown. Sequenced input: PBMCs. The source is a man aged 60 to 75 in good health.

CDR3 sequence (DNA): TGCGCCAGCAGCTTTCCCACGACCGGGACTAGCAGGAGAGAGACCCAGTACTTC. It is translated as CASSFPTTGTSRRETQYF. The rearrangement links TRBV5-1 to TRBJ2-5; 9 bases map to TRBD2. Looked up from germline, CDR1 is SGHRS and CDR2 is YFSETQ. CDR3 length equals 18 residues. With 2 bases clipped from V and 4 bases from J, the junction kept 15 bases outside the gene matches.